This T cell receptor beta chain stems from a study of regulatory T cells in long-lasting Graves disease. Germline-derived CDR1 and CDR2 are MNHNS and SASEGT. V lost 3 bases to trimming and J lost 5 bases, with 10 bases between them. CDR3 length: 13 amino acids. TCR beta libraries were built with iRepertoire HTBI primers and Arm-PCR of CDR3 regions. Using its own MiXCR run on the multiplex PCR reads, TCRdb lists one record per CDR3 protein. The table shows 550,000 or so distinct CDR3 sequences, with 9.5% to 15% occurring only once. Indicated time point: newly diagnosed GD, antithyroid drugs for less than 3 months. Preparation of the TCR library used RNA extracted from PBMCs. EDTA tubes received around 9 milliliters of drawn peripheral blood. This sample also appeared in a second study, on T cells in Graves' hyperthyroidism and ophthalmopathy. That study adds: First-round RT-PCR of the TCR CDR3 relied on the HTBI primer set. Progression to ophthalmopathy was predicted a median of about six months early.

This rearrangement joins TRBV6-1 to TRBJ2-5; D not resolved. The sample in question was peripheral blood mononuclear cells (PBMCs), obtained at new diagnosis, from a patient treated with antithyroid drugs. The TCR originated in a woman in her twenties or thirties with Graves disease. The DNA for the CDR3 is TGTGCCAGCAGTGATGGCCCCGGGGAGACCCAGTACTTC. This codes for CASSDGPGETQYF.